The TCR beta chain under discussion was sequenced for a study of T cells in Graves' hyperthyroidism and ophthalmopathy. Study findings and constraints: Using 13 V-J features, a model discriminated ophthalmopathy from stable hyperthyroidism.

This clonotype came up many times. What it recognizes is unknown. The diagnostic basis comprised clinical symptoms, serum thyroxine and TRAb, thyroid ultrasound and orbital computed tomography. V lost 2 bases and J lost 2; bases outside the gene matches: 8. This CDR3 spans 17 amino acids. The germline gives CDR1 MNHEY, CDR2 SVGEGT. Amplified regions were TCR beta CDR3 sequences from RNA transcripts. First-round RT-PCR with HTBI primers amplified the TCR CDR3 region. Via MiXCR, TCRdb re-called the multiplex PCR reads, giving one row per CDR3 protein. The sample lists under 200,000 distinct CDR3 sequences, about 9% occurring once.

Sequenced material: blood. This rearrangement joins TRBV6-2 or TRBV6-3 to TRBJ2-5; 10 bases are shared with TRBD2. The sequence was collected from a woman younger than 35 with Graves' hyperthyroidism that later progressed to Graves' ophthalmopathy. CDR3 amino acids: CASSYPLLAGVQETQYF. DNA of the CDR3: TGTGCCAGCAGTTACCCCCTCCTAGCGGGGGTACAAGAGACCCAGTACTTC.